This record covers a single T cell receptor (beta chain). Its target is unknown. CDR1 is SGHRS, CDR2 YFSETQ, per germline. The germline V and J ends were trimmed by 5 bases and 2 bases, with 8 bases remaining between them. This CDR3 region has 14 residues. TCRdb's copy holds only in-frame clones and misses some; the assay was immunoSEQ multiplex PCR. This sample yields some 7,000 clones, of which about 80% are seen a single time; about a tenth belongs to the top ten. These data originate in a study of T cell repertoires in ileal Crohn's disease. Study in general: Each sample's TCRB immunosequencing used around 470 nanograms of biopsy DNA.

Study-level findings and limits: Compared with CD4 T cells, sorted CD8 cells carried more expanded clones.

Time point noted: inflamed ileum from the surgical specimen. Sequencing input: ileal tissue. The TCR originated in an adult with Crohn's disease. This rearrangement joins TRBV5-1 to TRBJ2-6, with D possibly being TRBD2 (6 bases). The CDR3 DNA reads TGCGCCAGCAGTCGCGGGGCTGGGGCCAACGTCCTGACTTTC. It codes for CASSRGAGANVLTF.